Here is one T cell receptor (beta chain) with its context. What it binds is not known. The data were obtained in a study of T cells after yellow fever vaccination. Findings and caveats of the study: Contaminants from the bulk population, in the form of abundant clonotypes, could be found in FACS-sorted repertoires.

The 5'RACE template-switching step produced TCR cDNA and added a universal primer site and UMIs. TCRdb used MiXCR to reprocess the 5' RACE reads, holding one entry per CDR3 protein. The table shows 25,000 to 35,000 distinct CDR3 sequences, with nearly 4.5% occurring only once. The TCR originated in a man aged 25 to 40 who received the YFV17D yellow fever vaccine. The sample in question was CD8+ T cells sorted from PBMCs, obtained 5 days after the yellow fever booster vaccination.

CDR3 nucleotide sequence: TGTGCCAGAACTTCCCCCAACACCCTAGACAGGGGGCTTATCGATGGCTACACCTTC. Amino acid sequence: CARTSPNTLDRGLIDGYTF. The chain recombines TRBV12-3 or TRBV12-4 with TRBJ1-2, with TRBD1 matching over 10 bases. There are 19 residues in the CDR3. V gave up 9 bases and J gave up 6 bases; unmatched junction bases: 25.